This T cell receptor (beta chain) was recovered during a study of blood T cell repertoires in COVID-19. The CDR3 extends over 11 amino acids. V dropped 5 bases and J dropped 7 bases, with 8 bases sitting between them. Sequencing used immunoSEQ multiplex PCR; TCRdb keeps in-frame clones, though not all of them. The table includes tens of thousands of clones, 75% to 80% detected once. The sequence was collected from a man aged 65 to 79 with active or convalescent COVID-19. Sequenced sample: peripheral blood. This chain links TRBV12-3 or TRBV12-4 with TRBJ1-2; D is perhaps TRBD1 (6 bases). The CDR3 loop is CASSDRFGYTF. The CDR3 DNA is TGTGCCAGCAGTGACAGGTTTGGCTACACCTTC.